A single sample is the source of the 13 T cell receptor beta chains below, sequenced in a study of tumor and adjacent non-tumor tissue in lung cancer. The library came from three nested PCR rounds adapted from ARM-PCR protocols. TCRdb called the multiplex PCR reads again in MiXCR, with one record for every CDR3 protein. The sample includes about 120,000 distinct CDR3 sequences, over 65% of them seen just once. This sample's RNA came from whole unsorted tissue. Sequences were obtained from lung tumor tissue. Source of these receptors: a man aged 25 to 45 with non-small cell lung cancer.

To note about this clonotype: One junction end disagrees with the germline gene, perhaps due to a read error. The chain is built from TRBV29-1 and TRBJ1-1; D gene uncertain. Germline lookup yields CDR1 SQVTM and CDR2 ANQGSEA. The length of the CDR3 is 14 residues. CDR3 sequence (DNA): TGCAGTGTTGTTCTGGGCAGACTGGGGACTGAAGCTTTCTTT. Its protein is CSVVLGRLGTEAFF.

Note on this clonotype: Germline and junction disagree at one end, which may indicate a read error. The chain links TRBV4-1 to TRBJ1-6; unclear D gene. This CDR3 is built from 15 residues. CDR1 MGHRA and CDR2 YSYEKL come from the germline V gene. The CDR3 spells CTSSQVPRRNSPLHF. CDR3 bases: TGCACCAGCAGTCAAGTTCCACGGAGGAATTCACCCCTTCACTTT.

This sequence joins TRBV6-2 or TRBV6-3 and TRBJ2-1; TRBD2 agrees at 7 bases. The CDR3 consists of 15 residues. Germline lookup yields CDR1 MNHEY and CDR2 SVGEGT. The V and J ends lost 4 bases and 7 bases, in that order; junction bases with no gene match: 10. The CDR3 DNA reads as TGTGCCAGCAGTTTCCGACTAGCTGAGGGAAATGAGCAGTTCTTC. Amino acids: CASSFRLAEGNEQFF.

In regard to this clonotype: The junction departs from germline at one end; a sequencing error may be responsible. This chain links TRBV12-3 or TRBV12-4 with TRBJ1-1, with D possibly being TRBD1 (6 bases). The CDR3 sequence is 13 residues long. The CDR3 here is CASSRIGGTDAFF. The CDR3 DNA follows: TGTGCCAGCAGCCGGATAGGGGGGACTGACGCTTTCTTT.

This clonotype was found many times. DNA for the CDR3: TGTGCCAGCAGTGCCGACATGGTATCCTACGAGCAGTACTTC. Translation: CASSADMVSYEQYF. V usage is TRBV6-1 and J usage is TRBJ2-7, with D uncertain. The germline gives CDR1 MNHNS, CDR2 SASEGT. Trimming removed 4 bases from V and 1 base from J, with 11 bases in between. The CDR3 length is 14 residues.

As concerns this clonotype: A read error is possible here, since a much larger clone lies one base away. V usage is TRBV12-3 or TRBV12-4 and J usage is TRBJ2-6; D assignment may be TRBD1 or TRBD2 (5 bases each). CDR3 length: 17 residues. The CDR3 DNA is TGTGCCAGCAGTCCTAACCGAGGGGTCTCTGGGACCAACGTCCTGACTTTC. Protein: CASSPNRGVSGTNVLTF.

The chain is built from TRBV20-1 and TRBJ2-7, with 9 bases matching TRBD2. From germline, CDR1 is DFQATT and CDR2 SNEGSKA (reference sequence). The CDR3 is 16 residues long. V shed 3 bases, J shed 2 bases, and the junction held 11 bases outside the gene matches. In DNA form, the CDR3 reads TGCAGTGCTAGGCCTATGACTAGCGGTAATACCTACGAGCAGTACTTC. Encoded protein: CSARPMTSGNTYEQYF.

About this clonotype: One junction end does not reproduce the germline sequence, and a read error may be involved. The chain is built from TRBV11-2 and TRBJ2-7; D uncertain. Germline V lookup: CDR1 SGHAT, CDR2 FQNNGV. The CDR3 sequence is 14 residues long. The CDR3 reads CASSLVHAIYEQYF. For the CDR3, the DNA is TGTGCCAGCAGCTTAGTACACGCTATCTACGAACAGTACTTC.

Comments on this clonotype: The junction departs from germline at one end; a sequencing error may be responsible. This chain joins TRBV6-5 and TRBJ1-1, with a possible D match to TRBD1 (5 bases). The CDR3 spans 13 residues. Germline V gene lookup returns CDR1 MNHEY and CDR2 SVGAGI. CDR3 DNA: TGTGCCAGCAGCCTGGGTACGGGGCCTGAAGCTTTCTTC. This sequence encodes CASSLGTGPEAFF.

This clonotype was recorded once. The chain links TRBV28 to TRBJ2-7; D gene ambiguous. Germline CDR1 is MDHEN and CDR2 is SYDVKM. There are 13 residues in the CDR3. V was pared by 5 bases and J by 2 bases, with 10 bases between. The CDR3 DNA is TGTGCCAGCAGTGGCAGGCCTCCCTACGAGCAGTACTTC. Translation: CASSGRPPYEQYF.

Worth noting for this clonotype: Germline is not matched at one junction end, which may reflect a read error. The rearrangement uses TRBV20-1 and TRBJ2-4; either TRBD1 or TRBD2 may supply D (5 bases each). The CDR3 totals 14 residues. Per the germline V gene, CDR1 is DFQATT and CDR2 is SNEGSKA (reference sequence). The CDR3 region has the DNA TGCAGTGCCCCGACCGGGGCAGGCAAAGACATTCAGTATTTC. As protein: CSAPTGAGKDIQYF.

This clonotype has at least ten counts. The rearrangement links TRBV12-3 or TRBV12-4 to TRBJ1-2, with D maybe TRBD1 (6 bases). V lost 2 bases to trimming and J lost 0 bases, with 19 bases between them. The CDR3 loop spans 18 amino acids. Written as DNA, the CDR3 is TGTGCCAGCAGTTTAAGGGCAGGGGTCTCCGGAGCTAACTATGGCTACACCTTC. It codes for CASSLRAGVSGANYGYTF.

For this clonotype: The junction shows a germline mismatch at one end, possibly a read error. This chain joins TRBV4-3 and TRBJ2-3; the D gene could be TRBD1 or TRBD2 (6 bases each). The germline V gene encodes CDR1 LGHNA and CDR2 YSLEER. The CDR3 is made up of 15 amino acids. CDR3 protein: CASSQEKGGADTQYF. The CDR3 DNA follows: TGCGCCAGTAGCCAAGAGAAGGGGGGCGCAGATACGCAGTATTTT.